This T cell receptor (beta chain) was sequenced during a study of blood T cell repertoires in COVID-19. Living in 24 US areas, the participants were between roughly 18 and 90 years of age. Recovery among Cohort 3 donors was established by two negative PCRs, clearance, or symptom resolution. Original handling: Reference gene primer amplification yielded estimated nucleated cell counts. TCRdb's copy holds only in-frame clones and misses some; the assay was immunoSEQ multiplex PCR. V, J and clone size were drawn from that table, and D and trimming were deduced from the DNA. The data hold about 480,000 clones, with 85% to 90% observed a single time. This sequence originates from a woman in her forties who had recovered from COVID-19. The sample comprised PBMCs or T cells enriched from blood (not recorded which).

For the CDR3, the DNA is TGTGCCAGCAGTCCGTCCCCCCCTGAAGCTTTCTTT. This encodes CASSPSPPEAFF. The rearrangement joins TRBV6-5 to TRBJ1-1; D remains unclear. The ends were cut back, 5 bases at V and 6 bases at J, with 10 bases in the middle. From germline, CDR1 is MNHEY and CDR2 SVGAGI. This CDR3 spans 12 amino acids.